The table lists the clone carrying this T cell receptor beta chain with a few counts. The antigen remains unidentified. With constant-segment primers, 5'RACE yielded cDNA libraries of TCR alpha and TCR beta that carried sample barcodes and UMIs. TCRdb reprocessed the 5' RACE reads with MiXCR, giving one entry per CDR3 protein. Of hundreds of thousands of distinct CDR3 sequences listed, approximately 20% are singletons. The data are from a study of T-cell memory formation after mild COVID-19. Findings and limits, study-wide: Researchers found some responding clones in pre-infection memory, a sign that cross-reactive memory joined.

V lost 5 bases to trimming and J lost 3 bases, with 26 bases between them. Germline lookup yields CDR1 SGHVS and CDR2 FQNEAQ. This CDR3 contains 18 residues. Sequencing used PBMCs or a T cell subset sorted from them (not recorded which). This receptor was taken from an adult woman who had mild COVID-19 (a few samples of this study predate the infection). Cell type and time point are not known. The chain is built from TRBV7-8 and TRBJ2-7; TRBD1 might be the D (7 bases). CDR3 in amino acids: CASSTPLWGDRPFYEQYF. The CDR3 bases are TGTGCCAGCAGCACTCCCCTTTGGGGGGACAGACCCTTCTACGAGCAGTACTTC.